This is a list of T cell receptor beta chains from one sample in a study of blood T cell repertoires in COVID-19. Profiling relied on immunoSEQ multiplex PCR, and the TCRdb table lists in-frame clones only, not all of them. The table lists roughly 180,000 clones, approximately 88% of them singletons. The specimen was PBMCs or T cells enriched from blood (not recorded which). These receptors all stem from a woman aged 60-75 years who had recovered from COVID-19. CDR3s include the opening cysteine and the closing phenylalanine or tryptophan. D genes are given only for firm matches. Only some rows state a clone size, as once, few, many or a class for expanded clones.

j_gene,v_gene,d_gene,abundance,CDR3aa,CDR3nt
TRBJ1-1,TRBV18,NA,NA,CASSPPPGVTEAFF,TGTGCCAGCTCACCACCCCCGGGGGTCACTGAAGCTTTCTTT
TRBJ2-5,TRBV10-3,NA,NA,CAISESGRGETQYF,TGTGCCATCAGTGAGTCTGGTCGGGGGGAGACCCAGTACTTC
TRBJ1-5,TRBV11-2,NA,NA,CASSLEGVLGKSTQPQHF,TGTGCCAGCAGCTTAGAAGGGGTTCTAGGGAAATCTACTCAGCCCCAGCATTTT
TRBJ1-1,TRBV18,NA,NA,CASSQMRGGNTEAFF,TGTGCCAGCTCACAGATGCGGGGGGGGAACACTGAAGCTTTCTTT
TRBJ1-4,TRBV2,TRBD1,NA,CASRVDRARGEKLFF,TGTGCCAGCAGGGTTGACAGGGCAAGAGGGGAAAAACTGTTTTTT
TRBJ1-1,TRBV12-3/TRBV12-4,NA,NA,CASTDNRVTEAFF,TGTGCCAGCACCGATAATCGGGTCACTGAAGCTTTCTTT
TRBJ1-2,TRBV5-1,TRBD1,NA,CASSLASPGQGGGYTF,TGCGCCAGCAGCTTGGCTTCGCCCGGACAGGGGGGCGGCTACACCTTC
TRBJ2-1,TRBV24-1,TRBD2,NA,CATAQGPGTRDNEQFF,TGTGCCACCGCCCAGGGGCCCGGGACTAGAGACAATGAGCAGTTCTTC
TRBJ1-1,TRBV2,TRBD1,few,CASSDGQGGRNTEAFF,TGTGCCAGCAGTGATGGACAGGGCGGCCGGAACACTGAAGCTTTCTTT
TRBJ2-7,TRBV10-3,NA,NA,CAISEQGRGSEQYF,TGTGCCATCAGTGAGCAAGGCAGGGGATCCGAGCAGTACTTC
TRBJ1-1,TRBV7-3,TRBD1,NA,CTSAREAGTGTEAFF,TGTACCAGCGCGAGGGAAGCCGGGACAGGGACTGAAGCTTTCTTT
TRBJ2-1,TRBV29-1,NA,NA,CSVGDGISYNEQFF,TGCAGCGTAGGGGATGGTATCTCCTACAATGAGCAGTTCTTC
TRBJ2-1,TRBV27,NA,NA,CASSLWLRGEQFF,TGTGCCAGCAGTTTATGGCTCCGCGGTGAGCAGTTCTTC
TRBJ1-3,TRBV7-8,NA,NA,CASSLLSRASRGNTIYF,TGTGCCAGCAGCTTATTATCCCGTGCCTCCCGAGGGAACACCATATATTTT
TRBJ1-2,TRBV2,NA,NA,CASKGQGLYGYTF,TGTGCCAGCAAGGGGCAGGGTCTCTATGGCTACACCTTC
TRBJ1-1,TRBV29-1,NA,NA,CSVEVGDGGTEAFF,TGCAGCGTTGAAGTTGGGGACGGGGGCACTGAAGCTTTCTTT
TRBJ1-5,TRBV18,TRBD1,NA,CASSPGQGSNQPQHF,TGTGCCAGCTCACCGGGACAGGGGAGCAATCAGCCCCAGCATTTT
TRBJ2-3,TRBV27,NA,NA,CASSSLSTDTQYF,TGTGCCAGCAGTTCACTCAGCACAGATACGCAGTATTTT
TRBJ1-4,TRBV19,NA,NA,CASSPRGFNEKLFF,TGTGCCAGTAGTCCCCGGGGGTTCAATGAAAAACTGTTTTTT
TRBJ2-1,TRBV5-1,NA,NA,CASSSLTGIDEQFF,TGCGCCAGCAGCTCATTGACAGGTATCGATGAGCAGTTCTTC
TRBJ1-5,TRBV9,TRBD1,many,CASSVGQGAGQPQHF,TGTGCCAGCAGCGTAGGACAGGGGGCCGGTCAGCCCCAGCATTTT
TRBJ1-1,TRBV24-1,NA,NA,CATSDLRPGLEAFF,TGTGCCACCAGTGATTTACGGCCAGGGTTGGAGGCTTTCTTT
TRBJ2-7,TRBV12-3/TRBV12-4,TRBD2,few,CASSLELAVEQYF,TGTGCCAGCAGTTTAGAACTAGCGGTCGAGCAGTACTTC
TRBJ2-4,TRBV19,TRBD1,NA,CASSSGGDKNIQYF,TGTGCCAGTAGTTCAGGGGGAGACAAAAACATTCAGTACTTC
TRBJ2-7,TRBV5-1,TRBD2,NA,CASSFGLAGGGLSYEQYF,TGCGCCAGCAGCTTTGGGCTAGCGGGAGGAGGGCTCTCCTACGAGCAGTACTTC
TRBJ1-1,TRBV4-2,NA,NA,CASSQGFEGAEAFF,TGTGCCAGCAGCCAGGGTTTTGAGGGGGCTGAAGCTTTCTTT
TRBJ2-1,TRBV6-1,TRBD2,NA,CASSEWQGGPSKYNEQFF,TGTGCCAGCAGTGAATGGCAGGGAGGGCCCTCTAAGTACAATGAGCAGTTCTTC
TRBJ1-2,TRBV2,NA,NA,CASIAGRNGYTF,TGTGCCAGCATCGCGGGACGGAATGGCTACACCTTC
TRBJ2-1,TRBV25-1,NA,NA,CASSERKGGEQFF,TGTGCCAGCAGTGAACGTAAGGGAGGTGAGCAGTTCTTC
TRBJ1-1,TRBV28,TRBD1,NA,CASSDSGGAGNTEAFF,TGTGCCAGCAGTGACTCAGGGGGCGCAGGTAACACTGAAGCTTTCTTT
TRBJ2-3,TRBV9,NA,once,CASSDLTGGTQYF,TGTGCCAGCAGCGACCTTACGGGGGGCACGCAGTATTTT
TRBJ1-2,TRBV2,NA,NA,CASRWRGPNYGYTF,TGTGCCAGCAGGTGGAGGGGACCTAACTATGGCTACACCTTC
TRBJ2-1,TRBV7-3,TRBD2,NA,CASSSGTSGSGEQFF,TGTGCCAGCAGCTCCGGGACTAGCGGGTCAGGTGAGCAGTTCTTC
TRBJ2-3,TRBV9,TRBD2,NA,CASSPLAGGSDTQYF,TGTGCCAGCAGCCCACTAGCGGGGGGATCAGATACGCAGTATTTT
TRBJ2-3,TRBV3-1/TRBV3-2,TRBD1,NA,CASSLLAGGPDTQYF,TGTGCCAGCAGCCTCTTAGCAGGGGGCCCAGATACGCAGTATTTT
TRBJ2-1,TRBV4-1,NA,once,CASSQGASSSYNEQFF,TGCGCCAGCAGCCAAGGGGCGTCGAGCTCCTACAATGAGCAGTTCTTC
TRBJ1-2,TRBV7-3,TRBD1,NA,CASSFDPTGGGYTF,TGTGCCAGCAGCTTTGACCCAACAGGGGGCGGCTACACCTTC
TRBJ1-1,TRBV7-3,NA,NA,CASSSYVNTEAFF,TGTGCCAGCAGCTCTTATGTGAACACTGAAGCTTTCTTT
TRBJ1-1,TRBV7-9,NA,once,CASSPSRDGTEAFF,TGTGCCAGCAGCCCCAGTCGGGATGGCACTGAAGCTTTCTTT
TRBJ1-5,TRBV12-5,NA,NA,CASAPLGGQPQHF,TGTGCTAGTGCCCCTTTAGGGGGTCAGCCCCAGCATTTT
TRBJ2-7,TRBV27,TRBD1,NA,CASSRSPGQGNEQYF,TGTGCCAGCAGTCGCAGCCCTGGACAGGGCAACGAGCAGTACTTC
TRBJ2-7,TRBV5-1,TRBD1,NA,CASSPQGGYEQYF,TGCGCCAGCAGCCCACAGGGGGGCTACGAGCAGTACTTC
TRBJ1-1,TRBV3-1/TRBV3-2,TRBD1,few,CASSQGDRENTEAFF,TGTGCCAGCAGCCAAGGGGACAGGGAGAACACTGAAGCTTTCTTT
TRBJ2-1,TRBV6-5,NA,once,CASSYLGSGANNEQFF,TGTGCCAGCAGTTACCTGGGGTCAGGGGCAAACAATGAGCAGTTCTTC
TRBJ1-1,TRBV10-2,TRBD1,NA,CASSDTTGTGTEAFF,TGCGCCAGCAGTGATACAACCGGGACAGGGACTGAAGCTTTCTTT
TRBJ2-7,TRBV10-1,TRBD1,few,CASSESDRGRSYEQYF,TGCGCCAGCAGTGAGTCGGACAGGGGTCGCTCCTACGAGCAGTACTTC
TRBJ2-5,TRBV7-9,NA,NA,CASSLARGAAVTATQYF,TGTGCCAGCAGCCTGGCCCGTGGGGCCGCAGTAACAGCGACCCAGTACTTC
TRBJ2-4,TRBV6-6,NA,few,CASSPKPYIQYF,TGTGCCAGCAGCCCCAAGCCGTACATTCAGTACTTC
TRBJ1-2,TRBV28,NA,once,CASSLSRQGYGYTF,TGTGCCAGCAGTTTATCCCGTCAGGGGTATGGCTACACCTTC
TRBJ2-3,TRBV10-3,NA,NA,CAISGGVGDTQYF,TGTGCCATCAGTGGCGGGGTGGGAGATACGCAGTATTTT
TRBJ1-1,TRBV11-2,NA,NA,CASSWVAYGTIEAFF,TGTGCCAGCAGCTGGGTGGCTTACGGGACTATTGAAGCTTTCTTT
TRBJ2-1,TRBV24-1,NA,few,CATSLYNEQFF,TGTGCCACCAGCCTGTACAATGAGCAGTTCTTC
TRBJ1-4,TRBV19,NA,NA,CARRPGANEKLFF,TGTGCCAGACGGCCGGGGGCTAATGAAAAACTGTTTTTT
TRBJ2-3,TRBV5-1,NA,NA,CASRRVASDTQYF,TGCGCCAGCAGACGGGTGGCTTCAGATACGCAGTATTTT